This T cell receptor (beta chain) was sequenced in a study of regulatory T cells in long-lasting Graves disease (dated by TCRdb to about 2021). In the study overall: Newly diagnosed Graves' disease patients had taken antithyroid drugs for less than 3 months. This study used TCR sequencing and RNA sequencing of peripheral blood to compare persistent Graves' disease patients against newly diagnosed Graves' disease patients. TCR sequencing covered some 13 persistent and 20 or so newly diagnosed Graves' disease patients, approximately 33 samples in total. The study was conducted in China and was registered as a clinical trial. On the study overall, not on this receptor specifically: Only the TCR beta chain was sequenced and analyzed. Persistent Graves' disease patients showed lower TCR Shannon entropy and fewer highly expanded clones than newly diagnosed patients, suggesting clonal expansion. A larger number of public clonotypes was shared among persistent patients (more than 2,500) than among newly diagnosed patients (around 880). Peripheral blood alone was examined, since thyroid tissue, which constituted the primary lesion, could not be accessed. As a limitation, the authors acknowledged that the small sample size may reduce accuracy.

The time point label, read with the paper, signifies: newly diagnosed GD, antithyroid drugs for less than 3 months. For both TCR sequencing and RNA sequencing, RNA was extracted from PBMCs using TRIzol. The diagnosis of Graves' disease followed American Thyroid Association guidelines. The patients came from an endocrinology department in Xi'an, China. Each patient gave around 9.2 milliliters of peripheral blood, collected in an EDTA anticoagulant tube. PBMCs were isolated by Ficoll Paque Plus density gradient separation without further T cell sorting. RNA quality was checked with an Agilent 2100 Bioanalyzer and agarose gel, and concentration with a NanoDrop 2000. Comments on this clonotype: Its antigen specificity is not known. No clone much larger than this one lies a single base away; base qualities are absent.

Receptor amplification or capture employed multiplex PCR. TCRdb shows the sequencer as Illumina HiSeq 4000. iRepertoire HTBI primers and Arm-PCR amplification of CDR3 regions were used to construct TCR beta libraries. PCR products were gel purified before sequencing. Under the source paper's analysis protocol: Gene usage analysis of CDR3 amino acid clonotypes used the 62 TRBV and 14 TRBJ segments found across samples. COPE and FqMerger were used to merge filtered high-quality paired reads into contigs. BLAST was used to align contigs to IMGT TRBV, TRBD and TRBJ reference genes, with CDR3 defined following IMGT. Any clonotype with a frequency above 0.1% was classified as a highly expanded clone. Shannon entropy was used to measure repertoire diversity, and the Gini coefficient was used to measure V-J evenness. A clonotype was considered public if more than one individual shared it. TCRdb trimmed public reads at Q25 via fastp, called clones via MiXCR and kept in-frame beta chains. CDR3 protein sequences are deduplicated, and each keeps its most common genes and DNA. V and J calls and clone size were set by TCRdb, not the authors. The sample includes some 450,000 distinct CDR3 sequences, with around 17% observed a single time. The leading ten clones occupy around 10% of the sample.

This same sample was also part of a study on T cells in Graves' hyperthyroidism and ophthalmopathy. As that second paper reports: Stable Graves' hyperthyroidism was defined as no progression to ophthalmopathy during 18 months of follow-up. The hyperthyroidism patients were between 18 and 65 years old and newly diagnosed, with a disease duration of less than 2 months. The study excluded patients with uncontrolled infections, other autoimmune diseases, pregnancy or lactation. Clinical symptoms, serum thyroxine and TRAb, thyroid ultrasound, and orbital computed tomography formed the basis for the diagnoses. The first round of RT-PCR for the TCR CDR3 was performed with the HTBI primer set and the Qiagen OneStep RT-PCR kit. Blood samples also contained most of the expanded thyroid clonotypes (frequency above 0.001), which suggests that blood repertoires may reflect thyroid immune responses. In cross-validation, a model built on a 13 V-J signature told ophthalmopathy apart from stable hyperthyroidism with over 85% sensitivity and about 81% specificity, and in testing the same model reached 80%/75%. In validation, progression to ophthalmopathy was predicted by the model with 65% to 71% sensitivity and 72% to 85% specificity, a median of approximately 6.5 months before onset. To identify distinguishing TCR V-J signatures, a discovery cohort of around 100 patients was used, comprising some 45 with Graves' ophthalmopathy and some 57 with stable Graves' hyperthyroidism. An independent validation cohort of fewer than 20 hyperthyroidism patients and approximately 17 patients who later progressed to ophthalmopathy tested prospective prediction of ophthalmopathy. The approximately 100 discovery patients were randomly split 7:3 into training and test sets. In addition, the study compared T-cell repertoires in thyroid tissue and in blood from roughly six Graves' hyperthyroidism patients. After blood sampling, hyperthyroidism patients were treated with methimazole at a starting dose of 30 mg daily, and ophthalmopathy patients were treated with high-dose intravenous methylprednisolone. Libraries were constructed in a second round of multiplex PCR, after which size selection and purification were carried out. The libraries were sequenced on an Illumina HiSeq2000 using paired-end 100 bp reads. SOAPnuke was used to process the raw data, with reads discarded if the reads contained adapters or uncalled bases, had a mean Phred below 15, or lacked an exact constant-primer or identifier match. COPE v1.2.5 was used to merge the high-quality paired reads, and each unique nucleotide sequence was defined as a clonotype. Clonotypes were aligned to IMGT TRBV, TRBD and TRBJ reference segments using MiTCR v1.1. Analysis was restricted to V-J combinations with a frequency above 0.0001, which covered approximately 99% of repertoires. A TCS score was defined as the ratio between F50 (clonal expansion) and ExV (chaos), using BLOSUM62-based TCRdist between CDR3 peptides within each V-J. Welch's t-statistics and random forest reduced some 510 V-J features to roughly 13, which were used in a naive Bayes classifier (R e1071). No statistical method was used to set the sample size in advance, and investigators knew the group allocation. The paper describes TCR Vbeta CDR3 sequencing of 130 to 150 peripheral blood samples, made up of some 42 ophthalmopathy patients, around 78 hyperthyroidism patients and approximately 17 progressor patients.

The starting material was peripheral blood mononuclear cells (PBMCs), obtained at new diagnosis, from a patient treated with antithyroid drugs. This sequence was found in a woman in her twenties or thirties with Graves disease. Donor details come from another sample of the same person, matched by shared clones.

The encoded CDR3 is CASSQAINYGYTF. The bases are TGTGCCAGCAGCCAAGCAATAAACTATGGCTACACCTTC. The receptor chain draws on TRBV14 and TRBJ1-2, with the identity of the D gene unclear. V lost 1 base and J lost 2 bases; the stretch between them is 5 bases long. The CDR3 covers 13 residues, taking in both the cysteine and the phenylalanine. Only the CDR3 portion is preserved as DNA: 39 bases, with reading frame beginning at the first base. CDR1 and CDR2 are read off the germline V gene as SGHDN and FVKESK.